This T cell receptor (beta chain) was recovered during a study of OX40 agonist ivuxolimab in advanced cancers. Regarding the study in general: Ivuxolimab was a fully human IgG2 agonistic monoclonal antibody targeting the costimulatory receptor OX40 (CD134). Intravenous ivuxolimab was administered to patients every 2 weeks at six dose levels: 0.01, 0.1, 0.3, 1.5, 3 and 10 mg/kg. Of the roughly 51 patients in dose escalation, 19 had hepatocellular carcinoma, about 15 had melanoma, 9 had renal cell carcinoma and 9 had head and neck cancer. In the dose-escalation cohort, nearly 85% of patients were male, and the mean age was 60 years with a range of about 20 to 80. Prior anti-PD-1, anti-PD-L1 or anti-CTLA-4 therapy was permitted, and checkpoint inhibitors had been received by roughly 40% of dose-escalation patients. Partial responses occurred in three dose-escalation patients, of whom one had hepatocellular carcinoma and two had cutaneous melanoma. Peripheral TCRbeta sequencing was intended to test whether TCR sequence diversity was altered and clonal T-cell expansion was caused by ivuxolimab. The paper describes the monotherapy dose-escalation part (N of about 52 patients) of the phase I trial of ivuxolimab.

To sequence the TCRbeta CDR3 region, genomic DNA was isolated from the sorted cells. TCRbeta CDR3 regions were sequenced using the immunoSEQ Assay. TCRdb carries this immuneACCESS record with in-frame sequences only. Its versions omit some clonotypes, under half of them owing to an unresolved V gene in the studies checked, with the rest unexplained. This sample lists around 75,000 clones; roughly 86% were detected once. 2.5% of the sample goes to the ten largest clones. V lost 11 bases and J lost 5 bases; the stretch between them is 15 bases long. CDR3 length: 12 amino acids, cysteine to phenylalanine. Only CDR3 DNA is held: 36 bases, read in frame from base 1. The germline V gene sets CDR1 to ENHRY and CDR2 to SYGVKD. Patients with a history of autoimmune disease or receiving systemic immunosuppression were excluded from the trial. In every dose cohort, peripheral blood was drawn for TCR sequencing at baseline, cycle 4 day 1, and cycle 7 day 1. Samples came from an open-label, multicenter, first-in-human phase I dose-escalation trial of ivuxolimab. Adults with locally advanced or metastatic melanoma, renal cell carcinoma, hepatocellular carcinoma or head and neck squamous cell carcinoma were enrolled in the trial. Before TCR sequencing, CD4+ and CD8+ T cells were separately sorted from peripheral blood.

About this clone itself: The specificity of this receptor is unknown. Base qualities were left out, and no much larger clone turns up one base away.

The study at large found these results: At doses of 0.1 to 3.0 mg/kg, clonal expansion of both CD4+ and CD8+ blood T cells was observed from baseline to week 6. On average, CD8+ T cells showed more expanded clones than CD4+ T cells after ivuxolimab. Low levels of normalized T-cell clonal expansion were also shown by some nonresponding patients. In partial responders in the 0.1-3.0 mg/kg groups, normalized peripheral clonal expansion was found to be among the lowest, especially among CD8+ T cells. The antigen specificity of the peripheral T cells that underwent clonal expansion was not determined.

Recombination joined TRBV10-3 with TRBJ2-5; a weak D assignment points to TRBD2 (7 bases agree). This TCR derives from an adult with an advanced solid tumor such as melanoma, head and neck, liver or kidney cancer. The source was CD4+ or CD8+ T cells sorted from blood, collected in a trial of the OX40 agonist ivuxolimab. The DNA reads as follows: TGTGCCCTGGGGGGGCAGGGGGAGACCCAGTACTTC. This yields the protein CALGGQGETQYF.